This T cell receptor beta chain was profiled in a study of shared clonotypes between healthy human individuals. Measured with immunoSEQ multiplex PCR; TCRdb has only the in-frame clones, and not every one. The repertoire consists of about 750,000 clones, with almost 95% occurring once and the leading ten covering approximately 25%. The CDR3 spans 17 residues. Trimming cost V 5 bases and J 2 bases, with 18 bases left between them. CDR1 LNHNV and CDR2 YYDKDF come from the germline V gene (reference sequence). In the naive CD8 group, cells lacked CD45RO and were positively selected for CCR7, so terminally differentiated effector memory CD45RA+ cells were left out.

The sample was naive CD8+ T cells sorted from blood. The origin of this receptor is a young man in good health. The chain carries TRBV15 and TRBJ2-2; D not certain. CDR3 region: CATSSPPSRPNTGELFF. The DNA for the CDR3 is TGTGCCACCAGCTCGCCCCCGAGCAGACCCAACACCGGGGAGCTGTTTTTT.